This entry lists 19 T cell receptor beta chains sequenced from one sample in a study of technical replicates of blood from several donors. Only in-frame clones appear in the TCRdb table, and some are missing; sequencing was by immunoSEQ multiplex PCR. This sample yields 65,000 to 80,000 clones, of which 95% to 97% are seen a single time; roughly 0.25% belongs to the top ten. Sequencing was performed on T cells isolated from PBMCs. All receptors come from a human donor in good health.

This chain uses TRBV28 with TRBJ1-1; 12 nucleotides match TRBD1. Germline V gene lookup returns CDR1 MDHEN and CDR2 SYDVKM. Trimming at V came to 5 bases and at J to 7 bases, leaving 11 bases not matched to a gene. CDR3 size: 16 residues. The CDR3 DNA is TGTGCCAGCAGTACCTTCGGGACAGGGGGCGCGGATGAAGCTTTCTTT. This sequence encodes CASSTFGTGGADEAFF. Drawing the rest from reference TRBV28 and TRBJ1-1, the complete variable domain is DVKVTQSSRYLVKRTGEKVFLECVQDMDHENMFWYRQDPGLGLRLIYFSYDVKMKEKGDIPEGYSVSREKKERFSLILESASTNQTSMYLCASSTFGTGGADEAFFGQGTRLTVV.

The chain couples TRBV19 to TRBJ2-3, with D unclear. Per the germline V gene, CDR1 is LNHDA and CDR2 is SQIVND (reference sequence). V lost 1 base and J 3 bases, leaving 5 bases between the germline ends. The CDR3 loop spans 13 amino acids. For the CDR3, the DNA is TGTGCCAGTAGTATAGTCGGGACAGATACGCAGTATTTT. It specifies CASSIVGTDTQYF.

Written as DNA, the CDR3 is TGTGCCTGGACCGGGACAGGAGCACGCGAGCAGTACTTC. Encoded protein: CAWTGTGAREQYF. The chain has TRBV30 and TRBJ2-7; TRBD1 agrees at 8 bases. The germline gives CDR1 GTSNPN, CDR2 SVGIG (reference sequence). The CDR3 is 13 amino acids. Trimming at V came to 4 bases and at J to 6 bases, leaving 8 bases not matched to a gene.

This chain joins TRBV27 and TRBJ2-1, with 10 bases fitting TRBD2. The ends lost 2 bases at V and 2 bases at J; junction bases unmatched: 0. The germline CDR1 and CDR2 sequences are MNHEY and SMNVEV (reference sequence). The CDR3 contains 15 residues. CDR3 region: CASSLLAGAYNEQFF. CDR3 sequence (DNA): TGTGCCAGCAGTTTACTAGCGGGAGCCTACAATGAGCAGTTCTTC.

As regards this clone: No DNA is shown, since the ends of the CDR3 on it are uncertain; the CDR3 is the one TCRdb lists. The chain has TRBV7-9 and TRBJ1-1. Counting both end residues, the CDR3 totals 12 amino acids. Looked up from germline, CDR1 is SEHNR and CDR2 is FQNEAQ (reference sequence). CDR3 sequence reads: CASSFGEGNSFF.

The rearrangement uses TRBV9 and TRBJ1-4; D may be TRBD1 (5 bases). The CDR3 extends over 15 amino acids. V gave up 4 bases and J gave up 5 bases, with 15 bases separating them. The germline V gene encodes CDR1 SGDLS and CDR2 YYNGEE. CDR3 DNA sequence: TGTGCCAGCAGCCCCAGTGGGGACTGGAATGAAAAACTGTTTTTT. Translating it yields CASSPSGDWNEKLFF.

V and J are TRBV1 and TRBJ2-1; the table's D gene call, TRBD2, was not cross checked with the DNA. TRBV1 corresponds to a pseudogene. CDR3 length: 15 amino acids. The CDR3 nucleotides are TGCACCAGCAGCCAAGAACTAGCGGGGGCCAGGGGGCAGTTCTTC. Protein sequence: CTSSQELAGARGQFF.

V gene TRBV7-9 combines with J gene TRBJ2-7; D gene uncertain. V dropped 2 bases and J dropped 2 bases, with 10 bases sitting between them. Germline values: CDR1 SEHNR, CDR2 FQNEAQ (reference sequence). The CDR3 runs 14 residues. The CDR3 coding sequence is TGTGCCAGCAGCTTACAGGAAATCCCCTACGAGCAGTACTTC. Residues: CASSLQEIPYEQYF.

This rearrangement joins TRBV10-1 to TRBJ1-1; D not certain. This CDR3 comprises 16 residues. V lost 11 bases and J lost 5, with 27 bases in between. The V gene's germline CDR1 is WNHNN and CDR2 SYGVQD (reference sequence). The CDR3 sequence: CAVGPRVTSKRTEAFF. The DNA of the CDR3 is TGCGCCGTAGGGCCGCGGGTTACTTCCAAGAGGACTGAAGCTTTCTTT.

The V and J genes are TRBV15 and TRBJ2-2, with D possibly matching TRBD1 (6 bases). CDR3 length: 12 residues. The germline CDR1 and CDR2 sequences are LNHNV and YYDKDF (reference sequence). V was pared by 8 bases and J by 6 bases, with 10 bases between. Written as DNA, the CDR3 is TGTGCCACCGAGGGGGTACCCGGGGAGCTGTTTTTT. Amino acids: CATEGVPGELFF.

Details on this clone: At the DNA level, this CDR3 is encoded by other sequences in the same sample as well. The chain carries TRBV6-5 and TRBJ1-5; TRBD1 agrees at 8 bases. Germline loops: CDR1 MNHEY, CDR2 SVGAGI. Trimming cost V 6 bases and J 4 bases; bases outside gene matches: 5. The CDR3 runs to 14 residues. CDR3 nucleotides: TGTGCCAGCAGCCAGGGGGCCCTTAATCAGCCCCAGCATTTT. Translation: CASSQGALNQPQHF.

This rearrangement joins TRBV4-3 to TRBJ2-7; TRBD2 aligns across 10 bases. The V gene's germline CDR1 is LGHNA and CDR2 YSLEER. Losses at the gene ends were 0 bases for V and 4 bases for J; bases not matched to a gene: 3. This CDR3 has 15 amino acids. The CDR3 coding sequence is TGCGCCAGCAGCCAAGAAACTAGCGGGGTATACGAGCAGTACTTC. Its translation: CASSQETSGVYEQYF.

The V gene is TRBV13, the J gene TRBJ2-3; perhaps TRBD2 as D (5 bases). The CDR3 length is 16 residues. Between the trimmed V and J ends, which lost 1 base and 2 bases, there was a span of 13 bases. CDR1 and CDR2 from the germline V gene are PRHDT and FYEKMQ (reference sequence). The CDR3 nucleotides read TGTGCCAGCAGCTTAGTGGACTTCTATTTCACAGATACGCAGTATTTT. Residues: CASSLVDFYFTDTQYF.

The chain employs TRBV5-1 and TRBJ2-1; TRBD1 aligns across 10 bases. There are 17 residues in the CDR3. Germline-derived CDR1 and CDR2 are SGHRS and YFSETQ. With V trimmed by 2 bases and J by 7 bases, 12 bases remained unmatched. The CDR3 region has the DNA TGCGCCAGCAGCTTCCGACAGGGGGCACATCTTGGGAATGAGCAGTTCTTC. Encoded protein: CASSFRQGAHLGNEQFF.

This clone was observed a single time. This chain joins TRBV7-9 and TRBJ1-1, with TRBD1 as a possible D gene (5 bases). V lost 2 bases, J lost 5 bases, and 12 bases lay in between. The CDR3 loop spans 14 amino acids. Germline V gives CDR1 SEHNR, CDR2 FQNEAQ (reference sequence). CDR3 loop: CASSLQGLETEAFF. For the CDR3, the DNA is TGTGCCAGCAGCTTACAGGGTCTGGAAACTGAAGCTTTCTTT.

This clone is a singleton in its sample. The chain combines TRBV19 with TRBJ1-1, with a possible D match to TRBD1 (6 bases). V dropped 5 bases and J dropped 6 bases, with 13 bases sitting between them. This CDR3 is built from 13 residues. Germline CDR1 is LNHDA and CDR2 is SQIVND (reference sequence). CDR3: CASSLLSGAEAFF. CDR3 sequence (DNA): TGTGCCAGTAGTTTACTCTCAGGGGCTGAAGCTTTCTTT. Together with reference TRBV19 and TRBJ1-1, the CDR3 gives the full variable domain: DGGITQSPKYLFRKEGQNVTLSCEQNLNHDAMYWYRQDPGQGLRLIYYSQIVNDFQKGDIAEGYSVSREKKESFPLTVTSAQKNPTAFYLCASSLLSGAEAFFGQGTRLTVV.

The chain joins TRBV27 to TRBJ2-7; D possibly corresponds to TRBD1 (6 bases). The germline V and J ends were trimmed by 3 bases and 2 bases, with 14 bases remaining between them. CDR1 MNHEY and CDR2 SMNVEV come from the germline V gene (reference sequence). The CDR3 spans 15 residues. CDR3 in amino acids: CASSFWGQGTYEQYF. Here the CDR3 DNA reads TGTGCCAGCAGTTTCTGGGGCCAGGGGACCTACGAGCAGTACTTC.

The rearrangement links TRBV19 to TRBJ1-4; no clear D. Trimming shortened V by 9 bases and J by 5 bases, and 10 bases separated the two germline ends. The CDR3 is made up of 12 amino acids. The germline gives CDR1 LNHDA, CDR2 SQIVND (reference sequence). The CDR3 region is CASQRVNEKLFF. CDR3 DNA sequence: TGTGCCAGCCAGCGGGTCAATGAAAAACTGTTTTTT.

The chain has TRBV9 and TRBJ2-2; 9 bases map to TRBD1. V was pared by 3 bases and J by 6 bases, with 3 bases of the junction left unmatched. There are 14 residues in the CDR3. The germline CDR1 and CDR2 sequences are SGDLS and YYNGEE. The CDR3 spells CASSDRGPAGELFF. DNA for the CDR3: TGTGCCAGCAGCGACAGGGGGCCAGCCGGGGAGCTGTTTTTT.